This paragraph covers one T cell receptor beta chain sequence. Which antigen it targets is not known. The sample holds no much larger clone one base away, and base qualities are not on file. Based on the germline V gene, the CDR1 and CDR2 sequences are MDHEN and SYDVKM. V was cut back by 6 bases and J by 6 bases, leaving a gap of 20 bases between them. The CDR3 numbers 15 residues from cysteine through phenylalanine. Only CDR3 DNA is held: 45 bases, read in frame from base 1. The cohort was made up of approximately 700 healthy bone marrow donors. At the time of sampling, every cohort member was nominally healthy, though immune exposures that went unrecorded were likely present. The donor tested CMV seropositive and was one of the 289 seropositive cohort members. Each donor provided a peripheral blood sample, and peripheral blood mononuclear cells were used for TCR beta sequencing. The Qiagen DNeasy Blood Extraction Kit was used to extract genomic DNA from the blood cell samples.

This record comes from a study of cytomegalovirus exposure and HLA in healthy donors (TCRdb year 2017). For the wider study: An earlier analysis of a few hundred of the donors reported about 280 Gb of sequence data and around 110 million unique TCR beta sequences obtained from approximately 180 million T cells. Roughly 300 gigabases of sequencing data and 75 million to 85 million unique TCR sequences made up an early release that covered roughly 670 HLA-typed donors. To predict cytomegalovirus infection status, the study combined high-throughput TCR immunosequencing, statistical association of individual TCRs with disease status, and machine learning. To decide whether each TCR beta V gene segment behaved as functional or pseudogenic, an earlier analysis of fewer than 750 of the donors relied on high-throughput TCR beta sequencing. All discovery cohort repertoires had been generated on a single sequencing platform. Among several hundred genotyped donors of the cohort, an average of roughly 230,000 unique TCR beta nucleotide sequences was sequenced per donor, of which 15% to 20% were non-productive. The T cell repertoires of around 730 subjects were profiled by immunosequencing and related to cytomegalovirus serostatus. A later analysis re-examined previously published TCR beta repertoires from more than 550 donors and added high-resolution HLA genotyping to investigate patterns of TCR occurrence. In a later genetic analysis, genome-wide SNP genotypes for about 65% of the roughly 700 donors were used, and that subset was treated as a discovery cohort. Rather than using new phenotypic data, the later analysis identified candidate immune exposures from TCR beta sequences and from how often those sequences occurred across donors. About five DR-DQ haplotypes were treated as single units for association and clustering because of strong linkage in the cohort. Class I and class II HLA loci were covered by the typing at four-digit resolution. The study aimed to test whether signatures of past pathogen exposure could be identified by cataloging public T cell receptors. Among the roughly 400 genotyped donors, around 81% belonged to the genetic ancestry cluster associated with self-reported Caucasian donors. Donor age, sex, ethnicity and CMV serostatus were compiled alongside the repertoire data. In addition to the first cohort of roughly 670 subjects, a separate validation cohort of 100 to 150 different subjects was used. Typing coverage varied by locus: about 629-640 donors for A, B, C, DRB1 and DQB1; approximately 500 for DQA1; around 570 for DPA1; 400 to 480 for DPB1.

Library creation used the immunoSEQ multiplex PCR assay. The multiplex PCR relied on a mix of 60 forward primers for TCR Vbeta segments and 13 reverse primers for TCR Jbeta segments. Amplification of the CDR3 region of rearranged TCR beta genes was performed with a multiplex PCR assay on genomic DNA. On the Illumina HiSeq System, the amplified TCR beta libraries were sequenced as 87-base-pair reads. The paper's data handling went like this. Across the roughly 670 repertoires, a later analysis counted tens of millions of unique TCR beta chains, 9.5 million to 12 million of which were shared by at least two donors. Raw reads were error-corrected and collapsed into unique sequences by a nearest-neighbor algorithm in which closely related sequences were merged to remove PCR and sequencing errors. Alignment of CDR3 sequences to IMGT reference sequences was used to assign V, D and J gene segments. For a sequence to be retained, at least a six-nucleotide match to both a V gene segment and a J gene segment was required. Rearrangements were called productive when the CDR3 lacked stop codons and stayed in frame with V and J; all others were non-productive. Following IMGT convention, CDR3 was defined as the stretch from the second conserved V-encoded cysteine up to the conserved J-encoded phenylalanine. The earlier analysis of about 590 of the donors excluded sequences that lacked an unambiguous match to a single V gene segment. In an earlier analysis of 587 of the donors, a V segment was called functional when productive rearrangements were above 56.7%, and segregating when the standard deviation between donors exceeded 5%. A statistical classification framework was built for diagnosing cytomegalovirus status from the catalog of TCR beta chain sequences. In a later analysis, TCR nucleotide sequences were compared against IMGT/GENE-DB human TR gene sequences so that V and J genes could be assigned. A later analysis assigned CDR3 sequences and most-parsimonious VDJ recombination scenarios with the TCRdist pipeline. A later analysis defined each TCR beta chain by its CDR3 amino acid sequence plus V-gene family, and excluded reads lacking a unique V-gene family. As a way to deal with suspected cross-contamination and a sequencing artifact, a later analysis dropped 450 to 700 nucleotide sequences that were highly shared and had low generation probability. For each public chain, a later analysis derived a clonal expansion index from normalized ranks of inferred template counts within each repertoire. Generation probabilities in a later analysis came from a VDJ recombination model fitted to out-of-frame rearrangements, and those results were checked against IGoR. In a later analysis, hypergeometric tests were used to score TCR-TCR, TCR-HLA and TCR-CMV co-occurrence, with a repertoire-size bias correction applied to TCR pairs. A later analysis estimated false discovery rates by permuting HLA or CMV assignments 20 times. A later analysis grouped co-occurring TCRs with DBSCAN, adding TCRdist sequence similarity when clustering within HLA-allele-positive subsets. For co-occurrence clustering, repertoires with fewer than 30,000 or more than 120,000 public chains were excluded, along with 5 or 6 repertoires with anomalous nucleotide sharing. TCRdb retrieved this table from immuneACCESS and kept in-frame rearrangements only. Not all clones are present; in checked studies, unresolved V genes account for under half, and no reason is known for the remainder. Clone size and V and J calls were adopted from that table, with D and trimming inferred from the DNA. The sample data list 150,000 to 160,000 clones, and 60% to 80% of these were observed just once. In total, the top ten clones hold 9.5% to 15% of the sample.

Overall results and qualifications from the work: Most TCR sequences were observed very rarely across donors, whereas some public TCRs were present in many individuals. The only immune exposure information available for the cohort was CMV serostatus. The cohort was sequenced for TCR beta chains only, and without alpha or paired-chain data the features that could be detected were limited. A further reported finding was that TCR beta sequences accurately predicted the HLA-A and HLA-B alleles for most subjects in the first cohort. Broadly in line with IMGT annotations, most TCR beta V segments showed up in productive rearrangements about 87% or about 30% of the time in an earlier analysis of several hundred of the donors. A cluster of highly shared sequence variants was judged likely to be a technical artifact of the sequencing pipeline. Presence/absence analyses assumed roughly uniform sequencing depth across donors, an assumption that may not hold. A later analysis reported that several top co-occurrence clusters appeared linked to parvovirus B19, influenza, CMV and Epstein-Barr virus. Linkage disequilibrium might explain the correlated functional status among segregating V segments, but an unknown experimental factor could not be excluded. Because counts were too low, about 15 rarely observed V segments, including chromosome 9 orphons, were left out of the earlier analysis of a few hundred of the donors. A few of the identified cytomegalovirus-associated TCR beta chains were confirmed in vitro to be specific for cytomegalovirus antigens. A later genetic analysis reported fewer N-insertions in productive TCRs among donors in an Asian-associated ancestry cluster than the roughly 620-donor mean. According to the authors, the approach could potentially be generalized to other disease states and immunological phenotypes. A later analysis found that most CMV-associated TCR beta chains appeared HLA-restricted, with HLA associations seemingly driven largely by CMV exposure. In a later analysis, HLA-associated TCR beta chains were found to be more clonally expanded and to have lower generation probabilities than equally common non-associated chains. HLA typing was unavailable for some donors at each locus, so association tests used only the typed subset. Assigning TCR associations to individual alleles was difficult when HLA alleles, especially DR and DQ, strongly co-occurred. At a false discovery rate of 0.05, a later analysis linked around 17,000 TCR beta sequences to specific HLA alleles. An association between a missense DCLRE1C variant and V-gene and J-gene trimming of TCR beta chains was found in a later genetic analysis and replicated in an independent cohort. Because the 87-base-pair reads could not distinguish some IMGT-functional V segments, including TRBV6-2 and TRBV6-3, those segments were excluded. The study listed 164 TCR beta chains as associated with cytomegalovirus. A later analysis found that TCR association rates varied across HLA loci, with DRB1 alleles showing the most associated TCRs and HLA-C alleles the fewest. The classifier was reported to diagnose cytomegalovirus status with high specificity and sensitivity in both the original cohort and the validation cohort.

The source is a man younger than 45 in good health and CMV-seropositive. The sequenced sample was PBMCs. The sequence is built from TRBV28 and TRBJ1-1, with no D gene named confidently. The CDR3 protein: CASSPAGAGKAEAFF. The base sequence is TGTGCCAGCAGCCCTGCTGGCGCGGGCAAGGCTGAAGCTTTCTTT. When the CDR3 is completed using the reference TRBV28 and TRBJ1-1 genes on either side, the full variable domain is DVKVTQSSRYLVKRTGEKVFLECVQDMDHENMFWYRQDPGLGLRLIYFSYDVKMKEKGDIPEGYSVSREKKERFSLILESASTNQTSMYLCASSPAGAGKAEAFFGQGTRLTVV.